What follows is one T cell receptor beta chain and its context. Its antigen is still unknown. The TCR beta CDR3 regions underwent amplification using RNA transcripts as the source. First-round RT-PCR targeting the TCR CDR3 was performed with the HTBI primer set. Each CDR3 protein gets one entry after TCRdb re-called the multiplex PCR reads with MiXCR. This sample yields roughly 740,000 distinct CDR3 sequences, of which about 15% are seen a single time; around 7.7% belongs to the top ten. Lactation, pregnancy, other autoimmune disease or uncontrolled infection led to exclusion of patients. V trimming: 1 base; J trimming: 6 bases; junction bases outside the gene matches: 3. This CDR3 is 14 amino acids long. Germline V CDR1 and CDR2: SGHKS, YYEKEE (reference sequence). These data belong to a study of T cells in Graves' hyperthyroidism and ophthalmopathy. Study at large: Peripheral blood specimens were obtained at initial diagnosis, prior to any treatment. General study points: Most expanded thyroid clonotypes above 0.001 recurred in blood. A model of 13 V-J pairs discriminated ophthalmopathy from stable hyperthyroidism.

V and J are TRBV5-5 and TRBJ1-1; TRBD1 agrees at 10 bases. The sequencing input was blood. The sequence derives from a man younger than 30 with Graves' hyperthyroidism. The CDR3 loop is CASSLTTGGPEAFF. CDR3 DNA: TGTGCCAGCAGCTTGACGACAGGGGGCCCTGAAGCTTTCTTT.